Below are 18 T cell receptor beta chains sequenced from a single sample in a study of blood T cell repertoires in COVID-19. Data came from immunoSEQ multiplex PCR; TCRdb stores just in-frame clones and leaves some out. The table lists 380,000 or so clones, 75% to 90% of them singletons. The sequenced sample consisted of peripheral blood. These receptors were obtained from a woman aged 55-69 years with COVID-19, enrolled during active disease.

CDR3 in amino acids: CASRMTEAYEQYF. CDR3 nucleotides: TGTGCCAGCAGGATGACGGAGGCGTACGAGCAGTACTTC. The chain employs TRBV27 and TRBJ2-7; tentative D call: TRBD2 (5 bases). V lost 6 bases and J lost 4, with 13 bases in between. Looked up from germline, CDR1 is MNHEY and CDR2 is SMNVEV (reference sequence). The CDR3 is 13 residues long.

The chain is built from TRBV20-1 and TRBJ2-7; TRBD1 is a possible D gene (6 bases). V was cut by 3 bases and J by 4 bases, with 16 bases left in between. The germline V gene has CDR1 DFQATT and CDR2 SNEGSKA (reference sequence). The CDR3 loop spans 14 amino acids. Here the CDR3 DNA reads TGCAGTGCTAGTATGGTGTCAGGGGCGTACGAGCAGTACTTC. It yields the protein CSASMVSGAYEQYF.

V usage is TRBV19 and J usage is TRBJ1-1, with a tentative D call TRBD1 (6 bases). V lost 7 bases and J lost 9, with 12 bases in between. This CDR3 comprises 11 residues. Germline CDR1 is LNHDA and CDR2 is SQIVND (reference sequence). The CDR3 loop reads CASIFDRKAFF. The DNA for the CDR3 is TGTGCCAGTATCTTCGACAGGAAAGCTTTCTTT.

This chain links TRBV6-1 with TRBJ2-1; TRBD1 matches 12 bases. The CDR3 runs 17 residues. Germline-derived CDR1 and CDR2 are MNHNS and SASEGT. V lost 0 bases and J lost 7; bases outside the gene matches: 7. As DNA, the CDR3 is TGTGCCAGCAGTGAAGCGGCCCCGGGACAGGGGGCAAATGAGCAGTTCTTC. As protein: CASSEAAPGQGANEQFF.

The chain employs TRBV5-1 and TRBJ2-5; D possibly corresponds to TRBD1 (6 bases). V was clipped by 5 bases and J by 1 base, with 12 bases between them. The CDR3 has 14 amino acids. Germline V CDR1 and CDR2: SGHRS, YFSETQ. The CDR3 DNA follows: TGCGCCAGCAGACAGGGATCCGCCCAAGAGACCCAGTACTTC. Amino acid sequence: CASRQGSAQETQYF.

V gene TRBV5-1 combines with J gene TRBJ2-7; 7 nucleotides align to TRBD1. J lost 3 bases, V lost 4 bases, and 10 bases had no gene match. From germline, CDR1 is SGHRS and CDR2 YFSETQ. This CDR3 spans 15 amino acids. The chain's CDR3 is CASSRGQSGLYEQYF. The CDR3 DNA is TGCGCCAGCAGCAGGGGACAGTCGGGCCTCTACGAGCAGTACTTC.

The CDR3 DNA reads as TGTGCCAGCAGGTCTCCTAGCGGGGGGCCTAATGAGCAGTTCTTC. This encodes CASRSPSGGPNEQFF. The chain joins TRBV7-2 to TRBJ2-1; 11 bases map to TRBD2. V was pared by 6 bases and J by 7 bases, with 8 bases of the junction left unmatched. The germline V gene has CDR1 SGHTA and CDR2 FQGNSA. The CDR3 is 15 amino acids.

This clone was counted once. This sequence joins TRBV18 and TRBJ2-2, with D tentatively TRBD2 (7 bases). CDR1 is KGHSH, CDR2 LQKENI, per germline. The ends were cut back, 0 bases at V and 7 bases at J, with 12 bases in the middle. The CDR3 extends over 15 amino acids. The CDR3 protein is CASSPPSGGNGELFF. In DNA form, the CDR3 reads TGTGCCAGCTCACCACCTTCGGGGGGCAACGGGGAGCTGTTTTTT.

A single count supports this clone. The chain is built from TRBV2 and TRBJ2-5; the D is unclear. Germline V lookup: CDR1 SNHLY, CDR2 FYNNEI. This CDR3 region has 14 residues. The V end lost 3 bases, the J end lost 0 bases, and 8 bases lay between the germline ends. The CDR3 nucleotides read TGTGCCAGCAGTGACCCCGACAACCAAGAGACCCAGTACTTC. This translates into CASSDPDNQETQYF.

The V gene is TRBV6-2 or TRBV6-3, the J gene TRBJ2-7; 9 bases line up with TRBD1. The length of the CDR3 is 17 residues. V lost 4 bases and J lost 7; bases outside the gene matches: 17. Germline loops: CDR1 MNHEY, CDR2 SVGEGT. DNA of the CDR3: TGTGCCAGCAGTTCAGCCTCACCGGGACAGGGTAGTAGTGAGCAGTACTTC. It codes for CASSSASPGQGSSEQYF.

The table lists this clone with a count of one. The rearrangement joins TRBV5-1 to TRBJ2-5, with 8 nucleotides matching TRBD2. This CDR3 comprises 14 residues. The V and J ends lost 5 bases and 0 bases, in that order; junction bases with no gene match: 3. Germline CDR1 SGHRS, CDR2 YFSETQ. CDR3: CASRTAGDQETQYF. For the CDR3, the DNA is TGCGCCAGCAGGACAGCGGGGGACCAAGAGACCCAGTACTTC.

In this sample, this clone turned up a few times. The V and J genes are TRBV10-3 and TRBJ1-1; TRBD1 aligns across 7 bases. Germline CDR1 reads ENHRY; CDR2 reads SYGVKD. There are 14 residues in the CDR3. J lost 6 bases, V lost 0 bases, and 4 bases had no gene match. CDR3 residues: CAISESGGTAEAFF. The CDR3 DNA follows: TGTGCCATCAGTGAGTCAGGGGGCACGGCTGAAGCTTTCTTT.

The V and J genes are TRBV2 and TRBJ2-7; 9 nucleotides match TRBD2. The CDR3 contains 13 residues. Germline CDR1 and CDR2: SNHLY and FYNNEI. With 8 bases clipped from V and 3 bases from J, the junction kept 5 bases outside the gene matches. CDR3: CASSTSGFYEQYF. In nucleotides, the CDR3 is TGTGCCAGCTCGACTAGCGGCTTCTACGAGCAGTACTTC.

This chain connects TRBV11-2 to TRBJ1-3; D is unresolved. The V gene's germline CDR1 is SGHAT and CDR2 FQNNGV. The CDR3 sequence is 13 residues long. V dropped 6 bases and J dropped 6 bases, with 12 bases sitting between them. DNA of the CDR3: TGTGCCAGCAGGGAACAGAACGAAAACACCATATATTTT. Translation: CASREQNENTIYF.

This clone was counted only a few times. J is TRBJ1-5 and V is TRBV28, with TRBD1 matching over 9 bases. The germline V gene encodes CDR1 MDHEN and CDR2 SYDVKM. This CDR3 is 14 amino acids long. V lost 6 bases, J lost 3 bases, and 3 bases stayed unmatched. In DNA form, the CDR3 reads TGTGCCAGCAGGGGACAGGGCCCCAATCAGCCCCAGCATTTT. Translated, it gives CASRGQGPNQPQHF.

Only one count was recorded for this clone. A read error may produce the germline difference seen at one junction end. The genes are TRBV5-6 and TRBJ2-1, with a possible D match to TRBD2 (5 bases). CDR1 is SGHDT, CDR2 YYEEEE, per germline. The CDR3 spans 14 residues. The CDR3: CASTYPGTYNEQFF. CDR3 nucleotides: TGTGCAAGCACCTACCCCGGGACCTACAATGAGCAGTTCTTC.

This chain joins TRBV6-6 and TRBJ1-1; 8 bases are a match to TRBD1. The trim removed 4 bases at V and 4 bases at J, leaving 5 bases unmatched. Germline CDR1 is MNHNY and CDR2 is SVGAGI (reference sequence). The CDR3 extends over 14 amino acids. DNA of the CDR3: TGTGCCAGCAGTTTGACAGGGGAGAGCACTGAAGCTTTCTTT. Encoded protein: CASSLTGESTEAFF.

This rearrangement joins TRBV19 to TRBJ1-1; D gene ambiguous. The CDR3 has 14 amino acids. V lost 6 bases, J lost 0 bases, and 11 bases lay in between. Germline assignment: CDR1 LNHDA and CDR2 SQIVND (reference sequence). The CDR3 nucleotides are TGTGCCAGTAGGTTTTTGGGAGTGAACACTGAAGCTTTCTTT. It yields the protein CASRFLGVNTEAFF.